The 25 T cell receptor beta chains listed next were all sequenced from one sample in a study of CD8+ T cells in alopecia areata. The sequencing template was cDNA reverse transcribed from extracted RNA. Assay used: immunoSEQ multiplex PCR; TCRdb lists only in-frame clones, some missing. The sample contains 270,000 or so clones, none of them singletons. On the basis of CD4, CD8alpha, NKG2D, NKG2ACE and other markers, pooled cutaneous lymph node cells were sorted. Sequenced input: CD4+ T cells sorted from a lymph node. The source of these receptors is a C3H/HeJ mouse with alopecia areata. The strain's MHC: H2-k.

Only a few counts were recorded for this clone. The genes are named according to mouse. Partial CDR3 DNA: TGTGCCAGCAGCCAAGACTGGGGGGGCGCAGGCCAAGAC. Protein product: CASSQDWGGAGQD. Given in full, the CDR3 is CASSQDWGGAGQDTQYF. This sequence joins TRBV2 and TRBJ2-5; 10 bases line up with TRBD2. The sequenced fragment ends 4 residues before the CDR3 boundary, so the rest is inferred from the germline J gene. This CDR3 has 17 amino acids. CDR1 and CDR2 (germline): LGHNA, YSYQKL. Trimming cost V 0 bases and J 2 bases; bases outside gene matches: 5.

This clone was found many times. The gene names given are mouse names. The read is 4 residues too short to cover the CDR3 end, so that end is filled in from the germline J gene. This chain uses TRBV3 with TRBJ2-5; a weak D match, TRBD1 (6 bases). CDR1 and CDR2 from the germline V gene are SNHLY and FYNGKV (reference sequence). The CDR3 sequence is 14 residues long. CDR3 sequence: CASSSRDKKDTQYF. CDR3 DNA (partial): TGTGCCAGCAGCTCCCGGGACAAAAAAGAC.

This clone was detected ten times or more. Gene and germline names: mouse. The CDR3 is cut off 4 residues early in the read; its end comes from the germline J gene. Other DNA sequences in this sample translate to the same CDR3. This sequence joins TRBV13-1 and TRBJ2-4; D not resolved. Deletions cut 0 bases from V and 0 bases from J, with 2 bases between. The CDR3 sequence is 13 residues long. Germline V lookup: CDR1 NSHNY, CDR2 SYGAGN. The CDR3 spells CASSDASQNTLYF. Partial CDR3 DNA: TGTGCCAGCAGTGATGCAAGTCAAAAC.

For this clone: Mouse germline and gene names are used. The CDR3 extends 4 residues past the end of the read, so its final part is completed from the germline J gene. Different DNA sequences within this sample yield the same CDR3. The J gene is TRBJ2-1, the V gene TRBV1, with D unresolved. From germline, CDR1 is NSQYPW and CDR2 LRSPGD (reference sequence). V lost 3 bases, J lost 4 bases, and 4 bases lay in between. The CDR3 is made up of 12 amino acids. CDR3 DNA (partial): TGCACCTGCAGTGCGCCATATGCT. This sequence encodes CTCSAPYA. Given in full, the CDR3 is CTCSAPYAEQFF.

The table lists this clone with many counts. The gene names given are mouse names. Coverage ceases 3 residues before the CDR3 finishes, and the germline J gene fills in the end. The same CDR3 can be traced to other DNA sequences in this sample. The chain links TRBV5 to TRBJ1-6; no definite D call. TRBJ1-6 belongs to the ORF category, with a function that is uncertain. The CDR3 totals 14 residues. The germline V gene has CDR1 LGHNA and CDR2 YNLKQL (reference sequence). V lost 2 bases to trimming and J lost 0 bases, with 2 bases between them. CDR3 DNA (partial): TGTGCCAGCAGCCAAAATTCCTATAATTCGCCC. It specifies CASSQNSYNSP. The whole CDR3 protein reads CASSQNSYNSPLYF.

This clone was found a few times. Gene names and germline refer to mouse. CDR3: CASGEDGGADYAEQFF. The CDR3 bases that were read are TGTGCCAGCGGTGAGGATGGGGGGGCGGATTATGCT. The genes are TRBV13-2 and TRBJ2-1; 9 positions match TRBD2. Read data end 4 residues before the CDR3 end; the end is taken from the germline J gene. Germline loops: CDR1 NNHNN, CDR2 SYGAGS (reference sequence). The V segment lost 2 bases and the J segment 4 bases; nucleotides outside the gene matches: 7. The CDR3 loop spans 16 amino acids.

About this clone: Gene names denote mouse genes. The CDR3 end is not reached by the read, which stops 4 residues before it; the germline J gene fills it in. V gene TRBV13-2 combines with J gene TRBJ2-7; TRBD2 matches at 10 bases. V gave up 6 bases and J gave up 3 bases; unmatched junction bases: 3. The CDR3 length is 13 residues. Germline CDR1 NNHNN, CDR2 SYGAGS (reference sequence). The CDR3 reads CASVRTGGYEQYF. The part of the CDR3 DNA that was read is TGTGCCAGCGTCCGGACTGGGGGCTAT.

This clone showed up just a few times. Germline and genes here are mouse. The CDR3 goes on 4 residues after the read ends, and that part is filled in from the germline J gene. The chain couples TRBV13-1 to TRBJ2-3; 9 nucleotides align to TRBD2. The ends lost 3 bases at V and 2 bases at J; junction bases unmatched: 7. This CDR3 has 16 residues. In germline, CDR1 is NSHNY, CDR2 SYGAGN. The part of the CDR3 DNA that was read is TGTGCCAGCAGTGGAACTGGGGGGCTGGATGCAGAA. Protein sequence: CASSGTGGLDAE. The entire CDR3 sequence reads CASSGTGGLDAETLYF.

This clone was found a few times. Mouse gene names apply. Coverage ceases 4 residues before the CDR3 finishes, and the germline J gene fills in the end. This chain uses TRBV1 with TRBJ2-7; 7 bases map to TRBD1. From germline, CDR1 is NSQYPW and CDR2 LRSPGD (reference sequence). CDR3 length: 13 amino acids. The part of the CDR3 DNA that was read is TGCACCTGCAGTGCCCACAGGGGTGAT. It yields the protein CTCSAHRGD. The whole CDR3 reads CTCSAHRGDEQYF.

This clone occurred a few times. Gene names denote mouse genes. The read terminates 4 residues before the CDR3 end, so the remaining end is supplied by the germline J gene. The same CDR3 can be traced to other DNA sequences in this sample. J is TRBJ2-5 and V is TRBV14, with TRBD2 matching over 7 bases. The CDR3 has 14 amino acids. V gave up 4 bases and J gave up 2 bases; unmatched junction bases: 4. Germline values: CDR1 SGHDT, CDR2 FRDEAV. CDR3 bases read: TGTGCCAGCAGTCCCGGGGGGGGCCAAGAC. Protein product: CASSPGGGQD. The CDR3 reads in full as CASSPGGGQDTQYF.

This clone occurred many times. The gene names here belong to mouse. The CDR3 extends 4 residues past the end of the read, so its final part is completed from the germline J gene. The rearrangement links TRBV17 to TRBJ1-1; tentative D call: TRBD1 (6 bases). The CDR3 spans 14 residues. CDR1 and CDR2 from the germline V gene are MNHDT and YYDKIL. V lost 3 bases and J lost 1, with 9 bases in between. CDR3: CASSRGRGNTEVFF. The CDR3 bases that were read are TGTGCTAGCAGTAGGGGCAGGGGGAACACA.

This clone was found a few times. Mouse germline and gene names are used. Read data end 4 residues before the CDR3 end; the end is taken from the germline J gene. The chain employs TRBV31 and TRBJ2-4; possible D gene TRBD1, 5 bases. Germline V gene lookup returns CDR1 GKSSPN and CDR2 SITVG. CDR3 length: 13 amino acids. V was pared by 1 base and J by 0 bases, with 5 bases between. The CDR3 reads CAWSQGSQNTLYF. The CDR3 bases that were read are TGTGCCTGGAGTCAGGGGAGTCAAAAC.

This clone has a count of ten or more. Genes and germline come from the mouse. This CDR3 reads CTCSAARYEQYF. Partial CDR3 DNA: TGCACCTGCAGTGCAGCCAGATAT. This chain connects TRBV1 to TRBJ2-7; D uncertain. From the germline J gene comes the end of the CDR3, since the read stops 4 residues before it. CDR1 is NSQYPW and CDR2 is LRSPGD in the germline V gene (reference sequence). The CDR3 consists of 12 residues.

Remarks on this clone: A much larger clone differs by one base, so this may be a read error. Genes here carry mouse names. The CDR3 goes on 4 residues after the read ends, and that part is filled in from the germline J gene. In the same sample, other DNA sequences code for this CDR3. The chain employs TRBV13-1 and TRBJ1-2; D gene unclear. Trimming cost V 1 base and J 2 bases, with 3 bases left between them. Germline-derived CDR1 and CDR2 are NSHNY and SYGAGN. This CDR3 region has 12 residues. CDR3 DNA, as far as it was read: TGTGCCAGCAGTGATCAGAACTCC. Translation: CASSDQNS. The entire CDR3 protein reads CASSDQNSDYTF.

Notes on this clone: The gene names given are mouse names. Read coverage stops 4 residues before the CDR3 terminus; the germline J gene supplies the remainder. The chain carries TRBV13-2 and TRBJ2-1, with TRBD2 identical over 9 bases. The V segment lost 0 bases and the J segment 6 bases; nucleotides outside the gene matches: 7. The CDR3 runs to 16 residues. CDR1 is NNHNN and CDR2 is SYGAGS in the germline V gene (reference sequence). The sequenced part of the CDR3 DNA is TGTGCCAGCGGTGATGCTGGGGGGGGCGCAAGTGCT. Its protein is CASGDAGGGASA. Given in full, the CDR3 is CASGDAGGGASAEQFF.

A note on this clone: The genes are named according to mouse. The read ends 4 residues before the CDR3 terminus; that terminus is restored from the germline J gene. The chain has TRBV19 and TRBJ2-1; 8 nucleotides align to TRBD2. The CDR3 has 15 residues. V was pared by 2 bases and J by 3 bases, with 4 bases of the junction left unmatched. The germline V gene has CDR1 FNHDT and CDR2 SITEND (reference sequence). The part of the CDR3 DNA that was read is TGTGCCAGCAGTATTTCTGGGGGGAGCTATGCT. Its translation: CASSISGGSYA. Given in full, the CDR3 is CASSISGGSYAEQFF.

A remark on this clone: Mouse gene names and germline throughout. The read halts 4 residues ahead of the CDR3 end, with the missing end drawn from the germline J gene. The V call is TRBV13-1, the J call TRBJ2-5, with unresolved D. The CDR3 sequence is 14 residues long. V was pared by 0 bases and J by 0 bases, with 5 bases between. Germline loops: CDR1 NSHNY, CDR2 SYGAGN. Incomplete CDR3 DNA: TGTGCCAGCAGTGATGCCCAGAACCAAGAC. Translation: CASSDAQNQD. The full CDR3 protein reads CASSDAQNQDTQYF.

This clone was counted between two and nine times. Germline and genes: mouse. The read comes to an end 4 residues before the CDR3 does, leaving the germline J gene to fill in the end. This sequence joins TRBV13-1 and TRBJ1-2; TRBD1 matches at 7 bases. The J segment lost 4 bases and the V segment lost 2 bases, leaving 2 bases of the junction unmatched. Germline V gene sequence: CDR1 NSHNY, CDR2 SYGAGN. This CDR3 region has 13 residues. The part of the CDR3 DNA that was read is TGTGCCAGCAGTGAGGCAGGGGGCTCC. It translates to CASSEAGGS. The full CDR3 protein reads CASSEAGGSDYTF.

This clone came up a few times. Genes here carry mouse names. The read ends 4 residues before the CDR3 terminus; that terminus is restored from the germline J gene. The chain has TRBV19 and TRBJ1-2, with D maybe TRBD1 (6 bases). Trimming took 5 bases from V and 2 from J, leaving 13 bases between them. The CDR3 is made up of 14 amino acids. Germline lookup yields CDR1 FNHDT and CDR2 SITEND (reference sequence). The sequenced CDR3 bases are TGTGCCAGCAGGTTCAGGGGAGGGAACTCC. This sequence encodes CASRFRGGNS. The CDR3 in full is CASRFRGGNSDYTF. The full variable domain, in which reference TRBV19 and TRBJ1-2 provide the parts outside the CDR3, is GGIITQTPKFLIGQEGQKLTLKCQQNFNHDTMYWYRQDSGKGLRLIYYSITENDLQKGDLSEGYDASREKKSSFSLTVTSAQKNEMAVFLCASRFRGGNSDYTFGSGTRLLVI.

This clone was seen a handful of times. Genes and germline are mouse. Sequencing ends 4 residues short of the CDR3 end; the germline J gene provides the rest. The chain uses TRBV1 and TRBJ2-1, with D perhaps matching TRBD1 (6 bases). V was pared by 0 bases and J by 6 bases, with 15 bases between. The germline V gene has CDR1 NSQYPW and CDR2 LRSPGD (reference sequence). The CDR3 is 16 amino acids. The CDR3 DNA, read in part, is TGCACCTGCAGTGCAGAAGGAGCTCCAGGGGCTGCT. This codes for CTCSAEGAPGAA. The full CDR3 is CTCSAEGAPGAAEQFF.

Note on this clone: All gene names here are mouse names. The CDR3 goes on 4 residues after the read ends, and that part is filled in from the germline J gene. This sample includes further DNA sequences coding for the same CDR3. The chain joins TRBV13-1 to TRBJ2-5; the D gene is possibly TRBD2 (6 bases). Germline assignment: CDR1 NSHNY and CDR2 SYGAGN. The V end lost 2 bases, the J end lost 0 bases, and 10 bases lay between the germline ends. The CDR3 extends over 15 amino acids. CDR3 bases read: TGTGCCAGCAGTGAACTGGGTTTTAACCAAGAC. Translation gives CASSELGFNQD. The complete CDR3 sequence is CASSELGFNQDTQYF.

This clone was counted between two and nine times. All gene names here are mouse names. The read ends 4 residues shy of where the CDR3 ends; the end is completed using the germline J gene. The V gene is TRBV31, the J gene TRBJ2-7, with TRBD2 matching 9 bases. Germline values: CDR1 GKSSPN, CDR2 SITVG. The CDR3 is made up of 12 amino acids. The sequenced CDR3 bases are TGTGCCTGGGGACTGGGGACATAT. It yields the protein CAWGLGTY. The complete CDR3 sequence is CAWGLGTYEQYF.

As to this clone: The listed genes are named as in mouse. The read stops 4 residues short of the end of the CDR3; the missing end is completed from the germline J gene. This sequence joins TRBV5 and TRBJ2-5; the match to TRBD1 covers 8 bases. Losses at the gene ends were 4 bases for V and 0 bases for J; bases not matched to a gene: 3. The germline V gene encodes CDR1 LGHNA and CDR2 YNLKQL (reference sequence). The CDR3 runs 15 residues. CDR3 residues: CASSRRTGNQDTQYF. CDR3 DNA, as far as it was read: TGTGCCAGCAGCCGCCGGACAGGGAACCAAGAC.

This clone was found a few times. Mouse gene names apply. The read stops 4 residues short of the end of the CDR3; the missing end is completed from the germline J gene. Within the sample, other DNA sequences also encode this same CDR3. V gene TRBV19 combines with J gene TRBJ2-1; 8 bases are shared with TRBD1. V was pared by 2 bases and J by 5 bases, with 3 bases of the junction left unmatched. The CDR3 spans 14 residues. The germline CDR1 and CDR2 sequences are FNHDT and SITEND (reference sequence). This CDR3 reads CASSIPGGHAEQFF. Partial CDR3 DNA: TGTGCCAGCAGTATTCCAGGGGGCCATGCT.

As regards this clone: Genes here carry mouse names. Coverage ceases 4 residues before the CDR3 finishes, and the germline J gene fills in the end. This chain joins TRBV5 and TRBJ2-1; perhaps TRBD2 as D (7 bases). The CDR3 covers 14 residues. V lost 4 bases and J 5 bases, leaving 12 bases between the germline ends. In germline, CDR1 is LGHNA, CDR2 YNLKQL (reference sequence). CDR3: CASSPGGGNAEQFF. CDR3 bases read: TGTGCCAGCAGCCCGGGGGGCGGCAATGCT.